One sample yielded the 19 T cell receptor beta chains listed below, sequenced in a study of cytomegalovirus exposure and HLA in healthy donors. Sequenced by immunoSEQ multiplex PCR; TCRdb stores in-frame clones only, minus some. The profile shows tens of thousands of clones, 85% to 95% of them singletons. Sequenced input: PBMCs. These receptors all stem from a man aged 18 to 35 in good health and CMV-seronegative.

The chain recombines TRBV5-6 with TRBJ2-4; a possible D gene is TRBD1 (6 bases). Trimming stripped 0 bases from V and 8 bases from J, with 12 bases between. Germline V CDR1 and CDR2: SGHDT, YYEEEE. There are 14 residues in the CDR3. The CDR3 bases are TGTGCCAGCAGCTTGGATTGGGGACACCACATTCAGTACTTC. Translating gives CASSLDWGHHIQYF. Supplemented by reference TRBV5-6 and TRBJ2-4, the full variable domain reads DAGVTQSPTHLIKTRGQQVTLRCSPKSGHDTVSWYQQALGQGPQFIFQYYEEEERQRGNFPDRFSGHQFPNYSSELNVNALLLGDSALYLCASSLDWGHHIQYFGAGTRLSVL.

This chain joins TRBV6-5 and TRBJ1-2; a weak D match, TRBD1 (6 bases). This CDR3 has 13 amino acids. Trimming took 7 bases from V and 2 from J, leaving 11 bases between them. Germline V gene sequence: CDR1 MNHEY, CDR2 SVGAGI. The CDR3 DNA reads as TGTGCCAGCACCCTAACAGGGAACTATGGCTACACCTTC. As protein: CASTLTGNYGYTF.

CDR3 bases: TGTGCCAGCAGCTCCCCGGCACAGGGGTGGTACAATCAGCCCCAGCATTTT. Its translation is CASSSPAQGWYNQPQHF. This chain connects TRBV7-2 to TRBJ1-5; 7 bases match TRBD1. J was trimmed by 3 bases and V by 4 bases; bases with no gene match: 12. CDR1 is SGHTA, CDR2 FQGNSA, per germline. The CDR3 is 17 amino acids.

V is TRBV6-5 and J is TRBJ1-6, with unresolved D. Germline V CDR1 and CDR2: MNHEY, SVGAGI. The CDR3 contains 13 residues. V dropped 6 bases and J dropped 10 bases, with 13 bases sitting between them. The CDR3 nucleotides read TGTGCCAGCAGGACATGGAAGTTCTCACCCCTCCACTTT. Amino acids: CASRTWKFSPLHF.

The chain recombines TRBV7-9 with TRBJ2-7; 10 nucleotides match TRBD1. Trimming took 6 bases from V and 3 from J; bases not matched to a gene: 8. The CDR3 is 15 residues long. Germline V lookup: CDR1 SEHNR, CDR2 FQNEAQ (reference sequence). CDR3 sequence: CASRSDRGLSYEQYF. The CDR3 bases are TGTGCCAGCAGATCGGACAGGGGGTTGAGCTACGAGCAGTACTTC.

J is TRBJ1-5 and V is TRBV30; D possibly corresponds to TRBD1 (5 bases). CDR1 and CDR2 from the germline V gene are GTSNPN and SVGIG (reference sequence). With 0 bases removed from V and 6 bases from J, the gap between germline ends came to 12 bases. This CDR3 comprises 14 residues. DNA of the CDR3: TGTGCCTGGAGTGTAGCAGGGAACTTTCAGCCCCAGCATTTT. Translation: CAWSVAGNFQPQHF.

CDR3 DNA: TGTGCCTGGAGTGGCGGGGCTAGCGGAGCTTACGAGCAGTACTTC. Translating gives CAWSGGASGAYEQYF. The rearrangement joins TRBV30 to TRBJ2-7; 7 bases match TRBD2. From germline, CDR1 is GTSNPN and CDR2 SVGIG (reference sequence). J was trimmed by 4 bases and V by 1 base; bases with no gene match: 10. The CDR3 covers 15 residues.

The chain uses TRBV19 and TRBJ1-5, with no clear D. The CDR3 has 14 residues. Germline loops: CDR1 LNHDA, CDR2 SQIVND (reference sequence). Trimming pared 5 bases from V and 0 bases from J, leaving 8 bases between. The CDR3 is CASSLTASNQPQHF. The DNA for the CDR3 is TGTGCCAGTAGTCTCACAGCTAGCAATCAGCCCCAGCATTTT.

CDR3 sequence (DNA): TGTGCCAGCAGCGGCCAGGGCTTTCCTAACTATGGCTACACCTTC. It specifies CASSGQGFPNYGYTF. The V gene is TRBV7-8, the J gene TRBJ1-2, with a weak D call TRBD1 (5 bases). Trimming left V 5 bases short and J 0 bases short, with 13 bases between. Germline-derived CDR1 and CDR2 are SGHVS and FQNEAQ. The CDR3 is 15 residues long.

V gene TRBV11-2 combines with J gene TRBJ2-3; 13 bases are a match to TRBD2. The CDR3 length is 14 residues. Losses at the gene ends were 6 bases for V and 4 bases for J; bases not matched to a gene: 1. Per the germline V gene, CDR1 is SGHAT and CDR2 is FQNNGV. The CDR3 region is CASRGLAGPDTQYF. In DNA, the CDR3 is TGTGCCAGCAGGGGACTAGCGGGACCAGATACGCAGTATTTT.

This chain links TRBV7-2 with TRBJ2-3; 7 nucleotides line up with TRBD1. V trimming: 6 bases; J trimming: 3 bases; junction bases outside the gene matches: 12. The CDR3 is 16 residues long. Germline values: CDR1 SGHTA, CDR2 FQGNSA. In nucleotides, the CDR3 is TGTGCCAGCAGTTCAAAGGGGGCTGGTTTTACAGATACGCAGTATTTT. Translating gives CASSSKGAGFTDTQYF.

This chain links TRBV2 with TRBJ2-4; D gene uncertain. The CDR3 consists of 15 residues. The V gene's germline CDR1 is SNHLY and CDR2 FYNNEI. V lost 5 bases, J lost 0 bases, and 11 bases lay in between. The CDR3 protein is CASSYGRLAKNIQYF. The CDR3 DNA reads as TGTGCCAGCAGTTATGGCAGACTAGCCAAAAACATTCAGTACTTC.

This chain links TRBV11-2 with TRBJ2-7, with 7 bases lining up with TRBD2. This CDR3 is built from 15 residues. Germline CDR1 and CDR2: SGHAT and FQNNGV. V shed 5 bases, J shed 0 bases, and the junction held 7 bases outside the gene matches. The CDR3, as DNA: TGTGCCAGCAGCGTGACTAGCCGGAGCTCCTACGAGCAGTACTTC. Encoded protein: CASSVTSRSSYEQYF.

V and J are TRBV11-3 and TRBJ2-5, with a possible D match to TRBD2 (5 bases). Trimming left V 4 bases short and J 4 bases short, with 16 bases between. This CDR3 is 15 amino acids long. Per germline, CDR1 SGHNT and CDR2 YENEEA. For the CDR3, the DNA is TGTGCCAGCAGCTACCCGATAGTGGCGGGAGAGACCCAGTACTTC. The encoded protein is CASSYPIVAGETQYF.

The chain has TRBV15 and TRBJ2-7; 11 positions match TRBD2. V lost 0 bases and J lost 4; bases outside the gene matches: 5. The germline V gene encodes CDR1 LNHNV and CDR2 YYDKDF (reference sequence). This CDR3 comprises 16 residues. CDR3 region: CATSRDPTSGAYEQYF. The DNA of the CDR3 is TGTGCCACCAGCAGAGATCCGACTAGCGGGGCGTACGAGCAGTACTTC.

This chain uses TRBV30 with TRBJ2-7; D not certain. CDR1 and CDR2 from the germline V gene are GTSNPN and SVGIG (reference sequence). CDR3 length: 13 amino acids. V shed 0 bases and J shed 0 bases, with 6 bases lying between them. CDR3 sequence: CAWSVTISYEQYF. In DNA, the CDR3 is TGTGCCTGGAGTGTAACTATCTCCTACGAGCAGTACTTC.

The CDR3 region is CASEKGLAGDTQYF. The DNA for the CDR3 is TGCGCCAGCGAAAAGGGACTAGCGGGGGACACGCAGTATTTT. The chain joins TRBV10-1 to TRBJ2-3; 14 bases are a match to TRBD2. This CDR3 has 14 amino acids. The germline CDR1 and CDR2 sequences are WNHNN and SYGVQD (reference sequence). The J segment lost 9 bases and the V segment lost 8 bases, leaving 7 bases of the junction unmatched.

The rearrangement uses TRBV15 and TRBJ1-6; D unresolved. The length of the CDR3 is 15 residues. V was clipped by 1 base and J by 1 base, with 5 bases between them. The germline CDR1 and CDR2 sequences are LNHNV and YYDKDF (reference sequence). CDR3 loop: CATSRAESYNSPLHF. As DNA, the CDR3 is TGTGCCACCAGCAGAGCGGAGTCCTATAATTCACCCCTCCACTTT.

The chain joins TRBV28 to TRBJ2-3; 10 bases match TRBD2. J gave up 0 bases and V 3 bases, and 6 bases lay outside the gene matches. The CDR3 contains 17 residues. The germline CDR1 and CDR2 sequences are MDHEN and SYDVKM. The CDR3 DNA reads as TGTGCCAGCAGTTTCCAGCGGGAGGGCGTTAGCACAGATACGCAGTATTTT. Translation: CASSFQREGVSTDTQYF.